These 7 T cell receptor beta chains came from one sample sequenced in a study of cytomegalovirus exposure and HLA in healthy donors (dated by TCRdb to 2016 to 2017). The method behind the library was the immunoSEQ multiplex PCR assay. For the multiplex PCR, a mixture combining 60 forward primers for TCR Vbeta segments and 13 reverse primers for TCR Jbeta segments was used. This immuneACCESS table, as held by TCRdb, lists in-frame sequences with V and J called but not all clones. Of the missing ones, under half trace to an unresolved V gene in checked studies; the others have no known cause. Here the sample has hundreds of thousands of clones; over 65% occur a single time. The ten largest clones represent 0.63% of the sample. Sequenced sample: PBMCs. These receptors all stem from a man aged 18-30 years in good health and CMV-seronegative.

The chain joins TRBV7-9 to TRBJ2-7; 7 nucleotides agree with TRBD1. The V gene's germline CDR1 is SEHNR and CDR2 FQNEAQ (reference sequence). This CDR3 has 14 residues. Germline trimming cut 5 bases from V and 2 bases from J; bases unmatched to any gene: 6. CDR3 bases: TGTGCCAGCAGCCCGAGACAGGGCCCCTACGAGCAGTACTTC. Its translation is CASSPRQGPYEQYF.

This sequence joins TRBV2 and TRBJ2-1; 9 bases are a match to TRBD2. Germline loops: CDR1 SNHLY, CDR2 FYNNEI. V lost 8 bases and J lost 2; bases outside the gene matches: 10. This CDR3 is 16 amino acids long. Here the CDR3 DNA reads TGTGCCAGCGTCCCTTACCTAGCGGGAACCTACAATGAGCAGTTCTTC. It translates to CASVPYLAGTYNEQFF.

This clone turned up a few times. Germline is not matched at one junction end, which may reflect a read error. The rearrangement uses TRBV7-9 and TRBJ1-2; D is undetermined. The CDR3 loop spans 12 amino acids. CDR1 and CDR2 (germline): SEHNR, FQNEAQ (reference sequence). The CDR3: CSSSLGGYGYTF. DNA of the CDR3: TGTTCCAGCAGCTTAGGAGGATATGGCTACACCTTC.

Here the CDR3 DNA reads TGTGCCAGCAGTTCTCCGGGGACAGGGGACACTGAAGCTTTCTTT. Its protein product is CASSSPGTGDTEAFF. The V and J genes are TRBV7-6 and TRBJ1-1, with TRBD1 matching over 10 bases. The V segment lost 6 bases and the J segment 3 bases; nucleotides outside the gene matches: 7. The CDR3 covers 15 residues. Germline CDR1 SGHVS, CDR2 FNYEAQ.

This rearrangement joins TRBV7-8 to TRBJ1-5; D unclear. The CDR3 contains 20 residues. From germline, CDR1 is SGHVS and CDR2 FQNEAQ. V lost 1 base, J lost 2 bases, and 24 bases lay in between. The CDR3, as DNA: TGTGCCAGCAGCTTAGGGAGACGCCTCTCGTACCGGGGAGGCAATCAGCCCCAGCATTTT. This translates into CASSLGRRLSYRGGNQPQHF.

The CDR3 here is CSVTTVSSTDTQYF. Here the CDR3 DNA reads TGCAGCGTTACGACAGTTTCTAGCACAGATACGCAGTATTTT. The gene calls are TRBV29-1 and TRBJ2-3; tentatively, D is TRBD1 (5 bases). There are 14 residues in the CDR3. The ends were cut back, 5 bases at V and 0 bases at J, with 12 bases in the middle. Germline CDR1 SQVTM, CDR2 ANQGSEA.

This clone was counted a few times. V gene TRBV10-1 combines with J gene TRBJ2-7; a weak D match, TRBD1 (7 bases). The CDR3 has 15 amino acids. Germline V gene lookup returns CDR1 WNHNN and CDR2 SYGVQD (reference sequence). With 0 bases removed from V and 6 bases from J, the gap between germline ends came to 15 bases. CDR3 sequence: CASSESQGGRAEQYF. CDR3 sequence (DNA): TGCGCCAGCAGTGAGTCCCAGGGGGGCAGGGCCGAGCAGTACTTC.